One and the same sample provided the 17 T cell receptor beta chains below, sequenced in a study of vaccination and CD4 T cells after COVID-19. As to treatment: approximately nine-day PBMC culture with coronavirus spike peptide pools or control peptides (ViraFEST assay). Sequencing of cultured CD4+ T cell DNA used the Oncomine TCR Beta short-read assay. TCRdb reprocessed the PCR reads via MiXCR and lists one record per CDR3 protein. The sample yields roughly 17,000 distinct CDR3 sequences, approximately 41% seen once. Antigen specificity for these receptors is unknown. The material sequenced was CD4+ T cells from blood, cultured in vitro. The receptors originated from a human donor who had recovered from COVID-19.

The CDR3 DNA reads as TGTGCCAGCGGGGCCGGGACAGGGGGCATTCAGCCCCAGCATTTT. This gives the protein CASGAGTGGIQPQHF. The genes are TRBV28 and TRBJ1-5; 12 positions match TRBD1. The germline CDR1 and CDR2 sequences are MDHEN and SYDVKM. The CDR3 length is 15 residues. V lost 8 bases, J lost 6 bases, and 8 bases stayed unmatched.

The chain has TRBV20-1 and TRBJ2-5; D is unclear. V lost 8 bases and J lost 3, with 16 bases in between. This CDR3 is 13 amino acids long. The germline V gene encodes CDR1 DFQATT and CDR2 SNEGSKA (reference sequence). CDR3 residues: CSSVLGAKETQYF. DNA of the CDR3: TGCAGTTCGGTGTTGGGCGCTAAAGAGACCCAGTACTTC.

V is TRBV5-1 and J is TRBJ2-1, with 9 bases fitting TRBD2. The CDR3 sequence is 16 residues long. V shed 4 bases and J 4 bases; nucleotides not matched to a gene: 9. The germline CDR1 and CDR2 sequences are SGHRS and YFSETQ. In DNA, the CDR3 is TGCGCCAGCAGCCCCCGGGGTAGCGGGAGTTACAATGAGCAGTTCTTC. This sequence encodes CASSPRGSGSYNEQFF.

This clonotype was observed a handful of times. V gene TRBV19 combines with J gene TRBJ2-5, with 11 nucleotides matching TRBD2. The CDR3 contains 19 residues. Germline loops: CDR1 LNHDA, CDR2 SQIVND (reference sequence). With V trimmed by 3 bases and J by 2 bases, 14 bases remained unmatched. Written as DNA, the CDR3 is TGTGCCAGTAGTATGGCTGGGCTAGCGGGGGGTGCCCCGCAAGAGACCCAGTACTTC. Its translation is CASSMAGLAGGAPQETQYF.

A few counts support this clonotype. The rearrangement uses TRBV2 and TRBJ2-2; D possibly matches TRBD1 or TRBD2 (5 bases each). In germline, CDR1 is SNHLY, CDR2 FYNNEI. V was shortened by 2 bases and J by 4 bases, with 14 bases between the two germline ends. The CDR3 has 16 amino acids. CDR3 nucleotides: TGTGCCAGCAGTGAAACCATAGCGAGGGGCACCGGGGAGCTGTTTTTT. Translating it yields CASSETIARGTGELFF.

This clonotype was detected only a few times. The V call is TRBV7-2, the J call TRBJ2-2; D is unclear. Germline V gene data show CDR1 as SGHTA and CDR2 as FQGNSA. V was trimmed by 5 bases and J by 9 bases, leaving 16 bases between them. This CDR3 region has 14 residues. The DNA of the CDR3 is TGTGCCAGCAGCCCCCTCAATTCGGCCCGGGAGCTGTTTTTT. The encoded protein is CASSPLNSARELFF. The whole variable domain, remainder taken from reference TRBV7-2 and TRBJ2-2, is GAGVSQSPSNKVTEKGKDVELRCDPISGHTALYWYRQSLGQGLEFLIYFQGNSAPDKSGLPSDRFSAERTGGSVSTLTIQRTQQEDSAVYLCASSPLNSARELFFGEGSRLTVL.

The rearrangement joins TRBV19 to TRBJ2-1, with TRBD2 as a possible D gene (6 bases). Germline V gene data show CDR1 as LNHDA and CDR2 as SQIVND (reference sequence). The length of the CDR3 is 15 residues. V lost 3 bases and J lost 6, with 15 bases in between. In DNA, the CDR3 is TGTGCCAGTAGTATGGGGCCTAGCGCACTCAATGAGCAGTTCTTC. Protein product: CASSMGPSALNEQFF.

CDR3: CASSLQLEGYTF. CDR3 sequence (DNA): TGTGCCAGCAGTCTCCAGTTGGAGGGCTACACCTTC. The chain combines TRBV6-1 with TRBJ1-2; no definite D call. CDR1 MNHNS and CDR2 SASEGT come from the germline V gene. V lost 5 bases to trimming and J lost 8 bases, with 12 bases between them. This CDR3 comprises 12 residues.

The chain recombines TRBV19 with TRBJ1-5, with D perhaps matching TRBD1 (5 bases). V dropped 8 bases and J dropped 0 bases, with 20 bases sitting between them. The germline gives CDR1 LNHDA, CDR2 SQIVND (reference sequence). The CDR3 runs to 17 residues. CDR3 DNA sequence: TGTGCCAGTTCGAAAGTAGGGGTGACATTTAGCAATCAGCCCCAGCATTTT. Translated, it gives CASSKVGVTFSNQPQHF.

This clonotype was detected only a few times. This rearrangement joins TRBV6-5 to TRBJ2-4; possible D gene TRBD1, 6 bases. V was clipped by 2 bases and J by 7 bases, with 12 bases between them. Germline V gene data show CDR1 as MNHEY and CDR2 as SVGAGI. The CDR3 totals 14 residues. The CDR3: CASSYVTGTNIQYF. CDR3 nucleotide sequence: TGTGCCAGCAGTTACGTTACAGGGACGAACATTCAGTACTTC.

V is TRBV19 and J is TRBJ1-1; weak D call: TRBD1 (5 bases). CDR3 length equals 13 residues. The V gene's germline CDR1 is LNHDA and CDR2 SQIVND (reference sequence). With 5 bases removed from V and 1 base from J, the gap between germline ends came to 8 bases. Here the CDR3 DNA reads TGTGCCAGTAGTTCTACAGGGAACACTGAAGCTTTCTTT. It specifies CASSSTGNTEAFF. Based on the CDR3 plus reference TRBV19 and TRBJ1-1, the full variable domain is DGGITQSPKYLFRKEGQNVTLSCEQNLNHDAMYWYRQDPGQGLRLIYYSQIVNDFQKGDIAEGYSVSREKKESFPLTVTSAQKNPTAFYLCASSSTGNTEAFFGQGTRLTVV.

This clonotype was detected a few times. The rearrangement joins TRBV2 to TRBJ2-5, with 7 bases identical to TRBD1. Germline assignment: CDR1 SNHLY and CDR2 FYNNEI. The CDR3 extends over 13 amino acids. V lost 4 bases and J lost 5; bases outside the gene matches: 4. Here the CDR3 reads CASSVDRVETQYF. CDR3 coding DNA: TGTGCCAGCAGTGTTGACAGGGTCGAGACCCAGTACTTC. The full variable domain, its missing parts supplied by reference TRBV2 and TRBJ2-5, is EPEVTQTPSHQVTQMGQEVILRCVPISNHLYFYWYRQILGQKVEFLVSFYNNEISEKSEIFDDQFSVERPDGSNFTLKIRSTKLEDSAMYFCASSVDRVETQYFGPGTRLLVL.

This chain connects TRBV27 to TRBJ2-5, with 8 bases identical to TRBD2. This CDR3 spans 15 amino acids. J was trimmed by 2 bases and V by 6 bases; bases with no gene match: 8. Germline V gene data show CDR1 as MNHEY and CDR2 as SMNVEV (reference sequence). DNA for the CDR3: TGTGCCAGCAGATTTACTAGCGGACCTCAAGAGACCCAGTACTTC. Protein product: CASRFTSGPQETQYF.

This clonotype was recorded a few times. V and J are TRBV19 and TRBJ1-4, with a weak D call TRBD1 (5 bases). CDR3 length: 13 residues. The germline CDR1 and CDR2 sequences are LNHDA and SQIVND (reference sequence). Trimming shortened V by 9 bases and J by 7 bases, and 15 bases separated the two germline ends. The CDR3 region is CASTNRPPEKLFF. The CDR3 DNA reads TGTGCCAGCACCAACAGGCCTCCTGAAAAACTGTTTTTT. Filled out from reference TRBV19 and TRBJ1-4, the complete variable domain reads DGGITQSPKYLFRKEGQNVTLSCEQNLNHDAMYWYRQDPGQGLRLIYYSQIVNDFQKGDIAEGYSVSREKKESFPLTVTSAQKNPTAFYLCASTNRPPEKLFFGSGTQLSVL.

The V call is TRBV10-3, the J call TRBJ2-1; no clear D gene. The CDR3 runs to 13 residues. Trimming cost V 4 bases and J 5 bases, with 9 bases left between them. Germline V gene data show CDR1 as ENHRY and CDR2 as SYGVKD. The CDR3 DNA sequence: TGTGCCATCAGTGGCCTTATAAACAATGAGCAGTTCTTC. It codes for CAISGLINNEQFF.

V gene TRBV10-3 combines with J gene TRBJ2-1; D call uncertain. Trimming removed 6 bases at V and 6 bases at J, with 15 bases between. Germline V gene lookup returns CDR1 ENHRY and CDR2 SYGVKD. CDR3 length equals 14 residues. The CDR3 coding sequence is TGTGCCATCAGCCGGTCAAAATCCCCCAATGAGCAGTTCTTC. Translation gives CAISRSKSPNEQFF.

The DNA for the CDR3 is TGTGCCAGCAGTGAATATGCCAGGGTCCAGCCCCAGCATTTT. It translates to CASSEYARVQPQHF. The V call is TRBV25-1, the J call TRBJ1-5; D perhaps matches TRBD1 (5 bases). Looked up from germline, CDR1 is MGHDK and CDR2 is SYGVNS. This CDR3 has 14 amino acids. Trimming took 0 bases from V and 7 from J, leaving 10 bases between them.